These T cell receptor beta chains were read from a single sample in a study of shared clonotypes between healthy human individuals. Data came from immunoSEQ multiplex PCR; TCRdb stores just in-frame clones and leaves some out. The data show roughly 2.1 million clones, with approximately 94% seen just once and roughly 1.7% held by the top ten. The sample comprised naive CD8+ T cells from PBMCs. The receptors derive from a man aged 18 to 29 in good health. Some clones in this sample may be carry-over from other donors' samples. Each CDR3 is given with its conserved first and last residue. A D gene is named only where the DNA matches it firmly. Size is stated for part of the rows, as once, few or many counts, or as a class when the clone is expanded.

clone_size	v_call	j_call	d_call	cdr3_nt	cdr3_aa
-	TRBV15	TRBJ2-5	-	TGTGCCACCAGCAGAGATCGTGGAGAGACCCAGTACTTC	CATSRDRGETQYF
-	TRBV10-1	TRBJ2-7	-	TGCGCCAGCAGTAGGACTTTCCTTCCCTACGAGCAGTACTTC	CASSRTFLPYEQYF
few	TRBV6-6	TRBJ2-7	-	TGTGCCAGCACCGACAGCTCCTACGAGCAGTACTTC	CASTDSSYEQYF
once	TRBV30	TRBJ1-3	TRBD1	TGTGCCTCTGTAACAGGGGCGGGGAACACCATATATTTT	CASVTGAGNTIYF
-	TRBV6-5	TRBJ1-5	-	TGTGCCAGCAGTTACTCGGTACTGTCACCCCAGCATTTT	CASSYSVLSPQHF
once	TRBV28	TRBJ1-4	-	TGTGCCAGCAGTTTTGGCCCGACCCCGGATTATGAAAAACTGTTTTTT	CASSFGPTPDYEKLFF
-	TRBV4-2	TRBJ2-7	-	TGTGCCAGCAGCCAAGTATTAGGGAGCTCCTACGAGCAGTACTTC	CASSQVLGSSYEQYF
-	TRBV4-3	TRBJ1-1	-	TGCGCCAGCAGCCAAGATTTGAACAGGGTTTGGGACGCCGAAGCTTTCTTT	CASSQDLNRVWDAEAFF
-	TRBV7-9	TRBJ2-1	TRBD2	TGTGCCAGCAGCTTAGAAGGACTAGCGGTTCCCTACAATGAGCAGTTCTTC	CASSLEGLAVPYNEQFF
-	TRBV5-8	TRBJ2-2	TRBD2	TGTGCCAGCAGCTTGGGACTAGCGGGAGTGTCCGGGGAGCTGTTTTTT	CASSLGLAGVSGELFF
-	TRBV27	TRBJ2-1	TRBD2	TGTGCCAGCAGTCCGAGAGGACTAGCGGGATACAATGAGCAGTTCTTC	CASSPRGLAGYNEQFF
-	TRBV7-9	TRBJ2-5	TRBD2	TGTGCCAGCAGCTTCGTGCAGCGGGAGGGCCGAGAGACCCAGTACTTC	CASSFVQREGRETQYF
-	TRBV29-1	TRBJ1-2	TRBD1	TGCAGCTTGAGGGACAGCTATGGCTACACCTTC	CSLRDSYGYTF
-	TRBV9	TRBJ2-3	-	TGTGCCAGCAGCGTACTTAACCGTGGGACAGATACGCAGTATTTT	CASSVLNRGTDTQYF
-	TRBV6-5	TRBJ2-7	-	TGTGCCAGCAGTTACTCGTCAGGGTCCGAGCAGTACTTC	CASSYSSGSEQYF
-	TRBV29-1	TRBJ2-1	TRBD2	TGCAGCGTTAAAGGATTGGGGGTAGCGGGGCCTCTAAGCTCCTACAATGAGCAGTTCTTC	CSVKGLGVAGPLSSYNEQFF
-	TRBV7-6	TRBJ2-5	-	TGTGCCAGCAGCACAGGAGAAGGAGAGACCCAGTACTTC	CASSTGEGETQYF
-	TRBV7-9	TRBJ2-5	-	TGTGCCAGCGCCGGCTTTCTGGAGACCCAGTACTTC	CASAGFLETQYF
-	TRBV9	TRBJ2-3	TRBD2	TGTGCCAGCAGCGTAGTGGCTAGCGGGGTGACAGATACGCAGTATTTT	CASSVVASGVTDTQYF
-	TRBV4-2	TRBJ2-7	-	TGTGCCAGCAGCCAAGTTGGGGGCTACGAGCAGTACTTC	CASSQVGGYEQYF
once	TRBV28	TRBJ2-1	-	TGTGCCAGCAGTCCGTCGGGGCTGCTCGATGAGCAGTTCTTC	CASSPSGLLDEQFF
-	TRBV19	TRBJ1-1	TRBD1	TGTGCCAGCCGGACAGGGAGAGACCGGCTCACTGAAGCTTTCTTT	CASRTGRDRLTEAFF
once	TRBV6-1	TRBJ1-1	-	TGTGCCAGCAGCTCACAAGGGGCCTTCACTGAAGCTTTCTTT	CASSSQGAFTEAFF
-	TRBV28	TRBJ2-2	TRBD2	TGTGCCACACGGGGGGACACCGGGGAGCTGTTTTTT	CATRGDTGELFF
-	TRBV6-5	TRBJ1-5	-	TGTGCCAGCAGTGACAGGTTCAATCAGCCCCAGCATTTT	CASSDRFNQPQHF
-	TRBV29-1	TRBJ2-7	TRBD1	TGCAGCGGGCTCGGACAGGGGGGACACGAGCAGTACTTC	CSGLGQGGHEQYF
-	TRBV7-9	TRBJ2-7	TRBD1	TGTGCCAGCAGCCCCGGGACAGTGTCCTACGAGCAGTACTTC	CASSPGTVSYEQYF
-	TRBV6-6	TRBJ2-7	-	TGTGCCAGCAGTTACTCCGGCCCGATCTACGAGCAGTACTTC	CASSYSGPIYEQYF
-	TRBV19	TRBJ1-5	TRBD1	TGTGCCAGTAGGACCGACAGGGGGCCTAGCAATCAGCCCCAGCATTTT	CASRTDRGPSNQPQHF
-	TRBV5-1	TRBJ2-7	-	TGCGCCAGCAGCTTGAACAGGGCCCACGAGCAGTACTTC	CASSLNRAHEQYF
-	TRBV28	TRBJ2-7	-	TGTGCCAGCAGTCCCGCGGCGGCCCCCTACGAGCAGTACTTC	CASSPAAAPYEQYF
-	TRBV11-1	TRBJ2-1	TRBD1	TGTGCCAGCAGCTTACGGGACAGGGGTGTCAATGAGCAGTTCTTC	CASSLRDRGVNEQFF
-	TRBV5-1	TRBJ2-7	TRBD1	TGCGCCAGCAGCTCGAGCCTGGACAGGTCGGACGAGCAGTACTTC	CASSSSLDRSDEQYF
-	TRBV7-8	TRBJ1-3	-	TGTGCCAGCAGCTTAGCGTACATTGGCTACTCTGGAAACACCATATATTTT	CASSLAYIGYSGNTIYF
once	TRBV7-9	TRBJ2-7	-	TGTGCCAGCAGCCGGGACCTCCCTCGGTACGAGCAGTACTTC	CASSRDLPRYEQYF
-	TRBV25-1	TRBJ1-4	TRBD1	TGTGCCAGCAGTGGTAGGGGGCGGGGTAATGAAAAACTGTTTTTT	CASSGRGRGNEKLFF
-	TRBV19	TRBJ1-1	-	TGTGCCAGTAGTGGCGTAGAGATCGGAGCTTTCTTT	CASSGVEIGAFF
-	TRBV11-2	TRBJ2-3	TRBD2	TGTGCCAGCCCCCCGCCGGGACTAGCAGGGACACATACGCAGTATTTT	CASPPPGLAGTHTQYF
once	TRBV27	TRBJ2-1	TRBD1	TGTGCCAGCAGTTCCCTTGGAGGACAGGGGGTTAATGAGCAGTTCTTC	CASSSLGGQGVNEQFF
-	TRBV10-3	TRBJ2-7	-	TGTGCCATCAGTGACCCGCCGCGTGGGGGCAGCGGCTCCTACGAGCAGTACTTC	CAISDPPRGGSGSYEQYF
-	TRBV29-1	TRBJ2-1	TRBD2	TGCAGCGTGGAGGGGGGGCTAGCGGGACTGGGAAGCTCCTACAATGAGCAGTTCTTC	CSVEGGLAGLGSSYNEQFF
-	TRBV7-6	TRBJ1-1	-	TGTGCCAGCAGCTTTGGCAGAAACACTGAAGCTTTCTTT	CASSFGRNTEAFF
-	TRBV11-3	TRBJ2-1	-	TGTGCCAGCAGCTTAGATACGGAGGGGGCAGGCAATGAGCAGTTCTTC	CASSLDTEGAGNEQFF
-	TRBV11-1	TRBJ2-7	-	TGTGCCAGCAGCAATTACTACGAGCAGTACTTC	CASSNYYEQYF
once	TRBV9	TRBJ2-1	-	TGTGCCAGCAGCCCGGGTCTGGGGGATGAGCAGTTCTTC	CASSPGLGDEQFF
few	TRBV28	TRBJ1-5	-	TGTGCCAGCAGTTCGCAGGACAACGATCAGCCCCAGCATTTT	CASSSQDNDQPQHF
-	TRBV27	TRBJ2-7	TRBD2	TGTGCCAGCAGTCTTTTACTAGCGGGAGGATCCTACGAGCAGTACTTC	CASSLLLAGGSYEQYF
-	TRBV6-5	TRBJ2-1	-	TGTGCCAGCAGTTGGGGGGAGCGGGTGAATGAGCAGTTCTTC	CASSWGERVNEQFF
-	TRBV4-3	TRBJ1-2	TRBD1	TGCGCCAGCAGCCAAGACTATAGGCAGGGGGCTGACTATGGCTACACCTTC	CASSQDYRQGADYGYTF
few	TRBV5-6	TRBJ2-7	TRBD1	TGTGCCAGCAGCCCAGACAGGGGATACGAGCAGTACTTC	CASSPDRGYEQYF
-	TRBV6-5	TRBJ2-7	TRBD1	TGTGCCAGCAGTCCTCTCGGACAGGGGTTCGAGCAGTACTTC	CASSPLGQGFEQYF
-	TRBV9	TRBJ2-1	-	TGTGCCAGCAGCGGGACTACCCTTAATTACAATGAGCAGTTCTTC	CASSGTTLNYNEQFF
-	TRBV7-9	TRBJ2-3	-	TGTGCCAGCAGTCAAGGTCTAGCGGGACAGGGGGATACGCAGTATTTT	CASSQGLAGQGDTQYF
once	TRBV27	TRBJ2-1	-	TGTGCCAGCAGTTATAGGTCTAGCAATGAGCAGTTCTTC	CASSYRSSNEQFF
-	TRBV27	TRBJ2-2	TRBD2	TGTGCCAGCAGTCGGGCGGGAGTAGGGGAGCTGTTTTTT	CASSRAGVGELFF
-	TRBV11-2	TRBJ2-3	-	TGTGCCAGCAGCTCAGGGGTTGCTACGCAGTATTTT	CASSSGVATQYF
once	TRBV7-9	TRBJ2-7	TRBD2	TGTGCCAGCAGCTTAGGTCCTAGCGGGACTTCCTACGAGCAGTACTTC	CASSLGPSGTSYEQYF